This TCR beta chain appears in the sequencing data of a study of blood T cells in healthy people across ages. Through a sample-barcoded 5' primer and a J-beta primer mix, a second PCR was run for roughly 6 to 12 cycles. TCRdb re-called the 5' RACE reads through MiXCR, storing one row per CDR3 protein. The data hold fewer than 1,200,000 distinct CDR3 sequences, with under 30% observed a single time. This clonotype turned up a few times. These data are also associated with another study on T cells of mothers and their children. In that study: Using the M1S primer, the second PCR added sample barcodes along with 2-4 random nucleotides. Biologically related mothers and children overlapped slightly more than unrelated pairs, a non-significant difference.

The sequencing input was blood. The sequence was obtained from a girl aged 2 to 9 in good health.

Here the CDR3 DNA reads TGTGCCAGCAGTGAACTTGGGGGCCTGGAGCGGTACTTC. It translates to CASSELGGLERYF. The chain couples TRBV6-1 to TRBJ2-5; D is perhaps TRBD1 (6 bases). Between the trimmed V and J ends, which lost 2 bases and 13 bases, there was a span of 17 bases. Germline V gives CDR1 MNHNS, CDR2 SASEGT. This CDR3 contains 13 residues.